This T cell receptor beta chain was obtained from a study of cytomegalovirus exposure and HLA in healthy donors (dated by TCRdb to the late 2010s). Turning to the overall study: An earlier analysis of about 530 of the donors reported approximately 280 Gb of sequence data and 95 million to 120 million unique TCR beta sequences obtained from approximately 180 million T cells. Across roughly 420 genotyped donors of the cohort, an average of about 240,000 unique TCR beta nucleotide sequences per donor were sequenced, and roughly a sixth of those sequences were non-productive. Alongside the repertoire data, information on donor age, sex, ethnicity and CMV serostatus was compiled. Every discovery cohort repertoire had been produced on one sequencing platform. Typing coverage differed by locus: A, B, C, DRB1 and DQB1 were typed in roughly 629-630 donors, DQA1 in about 560, DPA1 in 606, and DPB1 in about 450. A later genetic analysis took genome-wide SNP genotypes for 398 of the 666 donors and used that subset as a discovery cohort. The later analysis used no new phenotypic data to find candidate immune exposures, relying instead on TCR beta sequences and their occurrence across donors. An early release covering some 640 HLA-typed donors comprised roughly 300 gigabases of sequencing data and about 90 million unique TCR sequences. An earlier analysis of approximately 580 of the donors used high-throughput TCR beta sequencing to judge whether each TCR beta V gene segment behaved as functional or pseudogenic. A later analysis re-analyzed previously published TCR beta repertoires from about 730 donors and added high-resolution HLA genotyping to study TCR occurrence patterns. HLA typing included class I and class II loci at four-digit resolution. Besides the first cohort of under 700 subjects, a separate validation cohort made up of over 95 different subjects was used. High-throughput TCR immunosequencing, statistical association of individual TCRs with disease status, and machine learning were combined to predict cytomegalovirus infection status. Roughly 5 DR-DQ haplotypes were handled as single units for association and clustering, since linkage in the cohort was strong. The study used immunosequencing to profile the T cell repertoires of 600 to 850 subjects and linked those repertoires to cytomegalovirus serostatus. The study was designed to test whether signatures of past pathogen exposure could be identified by cataloging public T cell receptors. Among the roughly 430 genotyped donors, roughly 80% belonged to the genetic ancestry cluster associated with self-reported Caucasian donors.

The germline V and J ends show losses of 0 bases and 6 bases respectively, and no gene match explains 7 bases of the junction. From its cysteine to its phenylalanine, the CDR3 spans 15 amino acids. Only CDR3 DNA remains: 45 bases, in frame from the first base. The germline V gene yields SGHRS for CDR1 and YFSETQ for CDR2. What the authors observed across the whole study: In the study, some 180 TCR beta chains were listed as associated with cytomegalovirus. This cohort had only TCR beta chains sequenced, and the lack of alpha or paired-chain data limited which features could be detected. In a later analysis, some 17,000 TCR beta sequences were associated with specific HLA alleles at a false discovery rate of 0.05. The sequencing pipeline was judged likely to have produced a cluster of highly shared sequence variants as a technical artifact. Assigning TCR associations to individual alleles was difficult when HLA alleles, especially DR and DQ, strongly co-occurred. The authors suggested that the approach could potentially be extended to other disease states and immunological phenotypes. The classifier was reported to diagnose cytomegalovirus status with high specificity and sensitivity in both the original and validation cohorts. Some 15 rarely observed V segments, including chromosome 9 orphons, were excluded from the earlier analysis of several hundred of the donors because counts were too low. Sequencing depth was assumed to be roughly uniform across donors in the presence/absence analyses, though that assumption may not hold. Most TCR sequences were seen in very few donors, while some public TCRs were found in many individuals. A later analysis found that most CMV-associated TCR beta chains appeared HLA-restricted, with HLA associations seemingly driven largely by CMV exposure. In an earlier analysis of roughly 500 of the donors, most TCR beta V segments appeared in productive rearrangements about 90% or about 30% of the time, broadly matching IMGT annotations. According to a later genetic analysis, donors in an Asian-associated ancestry cluster had fewer N-insertions in productive TCRs than the roughly 660-donor mean. The only immune exposure information available for the cohort was CMV serostatus. Some IMGT-functional V segments, including TRBV6-2 and TRBV6-3, could not be told apart with the 87-base-pair reads, so those segments were excluded. According to a later analysis, parvovirus B19, influenza, CMV and Epstein-Barr virus appeared linked to several top co-occurrence clusters. A few of the identified cytomegalovirus-associated TCR beta chains were confirmed in vitro to be specific for cytomegalovirus antigens. Correlated functional status among segregating V segments might reflect linkage disequilibrium, but an unknown experimental factor could not be ruled out. Because some donors lacked HLA typing at each locus, the association tests relied only on the typed subset. In a later analysis, HLA-associated TCR beta chains showed more clonal expansion and lower generation probabilities than non-associated chains that were equally common. A further reported finding was that TCR beta sequences accurately predicted the HLA-A and HLA-B alleles for most subjects in the first cohort. According to a later analysis, TCR association rates differed among HLA loci, with DRB1 alleles showing the most associated TCRs and HLA-C alleles showing the fewest. In a later genetic analysis, a missense DCLRE1C variant was associated with V-gene and J-gene trimming of TCR beta chains, and the association was replicated in an independent cohort.

The cohort was made up of about 610 healthy bone marrow donors. Cohort members were all nominally healthy when sampled, although unrecorded immune exposures were likely present. The donor tested CMV seronegative, placing the donor among the 350 or so seronegative members of the cohort. Every donor gave a peripheral blood sample, and the peripheral blood mononuclear cells from that sample were used for TCR beta sequencing. Genomic DNA was extracted from the blood cell samples with the Qiagen DNeasy Blood Extraction Kit. This clone was picked up one time. Its antigen target is currently unknown. Per-base qualities were not stored, and no clone one base away is much larger. Libraries were built with the immunoSEQ multiplex PCR assay. A mixture of 60 forward primers for TCR Vbeta segments and 13 reverse primers for TCR Jbeta segments was used in the multiplex PCR. A multiplex PCR assay on genomic DNA amplified the CDR3 region of rearranged TCR beta genes. The Illumina HiSeq System was used to sequence the amplified TCR beta libraries as 87-base-pair reads. The original pipeline was this. In a later analysis, tens of millions of unique TCR beta chains were counted across the roughly 670 repertoires, and roughly 11 million of these chains were shared by at least two donors. To remove PCR and sequencing errors, raw reads were error-corrected and collapsed into unique sequences using a nearest-neighbor algorithm that merged closely related sequences. CDR3 sequences were aligned to IMGT reference sequences to assign V, D and J gene segments. For a sequence to be retained, a match of at least six nucleotides was required to both a V gene segment and a J gene segment. A rearrangement was called productive if the CDR3 had no stop codons and remained in frame with V and J, and every other rearrangement was called non-productive. Following IMGT convention, CDR3 was defined as the stretch from the second conserved V-encoded cysteine to the conserved J-encoded phenylalanine. Sequences without an unambiguous match to a single V gene segment were excluded from the earlier analysis of about 630 of the donors. In an earlier analysis of 587 of the donors, V segments were called functional above 56.7% productive rearrangements and were called segregating when the between-donor standard deviation exceeded 5%. A statistical classification framework was built to diagnose cytomegalovirus status from the catalog of TCR beta chain sequences. A later analysis assigned V and J genes by comparing TCR nucleotide sequences with IMGT/GENE-DB human TR gene sequences. Using the TCRdist pipeline, a later analysis assigned CDR3 sequences along with most-parsimonious VDJ recombination scenarios. In a later analysis, each TCR beta chain was defined by its CDR3 amino acid sequence together with its V-gene family, and reads lacking a unique V-gene family were excluded. To address suspected cross-contamination and a sequencing artifact, a later analysis removed some 620 highly shared, low-generation-probability nucleotide sequences. In a later analysis, a clonal expansion index for each public chain was calculated from normalized within-repertoire ranks of inferred template counts. Generation probabilities in a later analysis came from a VDJ recombination model fitted to out-of-frame rearrangements, and those results were checked against IGoR. Hypergeometric tests were used in a later analysis to score TCR-TCR, TCR-HLA and TCR-CMV co-occurrence, with a repertoire-size bias correction applied to the TCR pairs. In a later analysis, false discovery rates were estimated by permuting HLA or CMV assignments 20 times. A later analysis grouped co-occurring TCRs with DBSCAN, adding TCRdist sequence similarity when clustering within HLA-allele-positive subsets. For co-occurrence clustering, repertoires with fewer than 30,000 or more than 120,000 public chains were excluded, along with about five repertoires with anomalous nucleotide sharing. TCRdb provides this immuneACCESS table in a form limited to in-frame rearrangements. Some clones are lacking; in checked studies, under half of them reflect an unresolved V gene, and why the rest are absent is not known. D and trimming come from the DNA, and the V and J calls and clone size come from that table. Within this sample are about 98,000 clones, with 80% to 85% of them counted one time only. The ten most abundant clones make up about 1.5% of the sample.

The specimen sequenced was PBMCs. The chain is assembled from TRBV5-1 and TRBJ2-3, and 7 bases in between align with TRBD1. The TCR sequence derives from a middle-aged man in good health and CMV-seronegative. The nucleotide sequence reads as follows: TGCGCCAGCAGCTTGGGAAACAGGGGTGCCGATACGCAGTATTTT. Its protein reads: CASSLGNRGADTQYF. This CDR3, with the reference TRBV5-1 and TRBJ2-3 proteins standing in past its ends, gives the full variable domain KAGVTQTPRYLIKTRGQQVTLSCSPISGHRSVSWYQQTPGQGLQFLFEYFSETQRNKGNFPGRFSGRQFSNSRSEMNVSTLELGDSALYLCASSLGNRGADTQYFGPGTRLTVL.